One and the same sample provided the 10 T cell receptor beta chains below, sequenced in a study of post-analysis software for immune sequencing data. Study outcomes and limitations: The five TRBV segments detected at higher frequency in patients than in controls included TRBV5-6, TRBV5-1 and TRBV20-1.

Tagging with unique molecular identifiers was a feature of the TCR beta cDNA libraries. TCRdb used MiXCR to reprocess the PCR reads, holding one entry per CDR3 protein. The table lists approximately 360,000 distinct CDR3 sequences, approximately 33% of them singletons. These receptors lack a known antigen. The sample taken for sequencing was blood. All receptors derive from a girl aged 5-17 years with multiple sclerosis.

The chain links TRBV7-2 to TRBJ2-1; 7 bases are a match to TRBD1. Germline V gene sequence: CDR1 SGHTA, CDR2 FQGNSA. After removal of 2 bases from V and 9 bases from J, the junction contained 4 bases not matched to a gene. CDR3 size: 13 residues. The CDR3 loop is CASSLLGDSEQFF. CDR3 in DNA: TGTGCCAGCAGCTTATTAGGGGACAGTGAGCAGTTCTTC. The full variable domain, its missing parts supplied by reference TRBV7-2 and TRBJ2-1, is GAGVSQSPSNKVTEKGKDVELRCDPISGHTALYWYRQSLGQGLEFLIYFQGNSAPDKSGLPSDRFSAERTGGSVSTLTIQRTQQEDSAVYLCASSLLGDSEQFFGPGTRLTVL.

As concerns this clonotype: One end of the junction varies from germline; a read error may be responsible. The chain joins TRBV6-6 to TRBJ2-3; the D gene could be TRBD1 or TRBD2 (6 bases each). CDR1 MNHNY and CDR2 SVGAGI come from the germline V gene (reference sequence). The CDR3 has 15 amino acids. Here the CDR3 reads CDSSYSRRDTDAQYF. Here the CDR3 DNA reads TGTGACAGCAGTTACTCGCGGCGGGACACAGATGCGCAGTATTTT.

V usage is TRBV20-1 and J usage is TRBJ1-2, with TRBD1 matching 7 bases. The V segment lost 6 bases and the J segment 4 bases; nucleotides outside the gene matches: 5. The CDR3 contains 12 residues. Looked up from germline, CDR1 is DFQATT and CDR2 is SNEGSKA (reference sequence). The CDR3, as DNA: TGCAGTGCGACGACAGGGTCCTATGGCTACACCTTC. Translating gives CSATTGSYGYTF.

This clonotype was observed a handful of times. The chain recombines TRBV5-6 with TRBJ2-1, with a tentative D call TRBD1 (5 bases). The CDR3 consists of 11 residues. V lost 5 bases, J lost 10 bases, and 10 bases lay in between. Germline CDR1 reads SGHDT; CDR2 reads YYEEEE. The CDR3 sequence: CASSGHLEQFF. Written as DNA, the CDR3 is TGTGCCAGCAGTGGACACTTGGAGCAGTTCTTC. Filled out from reference TRBV5-6 and TRBJ2-1, the complete variable domain reads DAGVTQSPTHLIKTRGQQVTLRCSPKSGHDTVSWYQQALGQGPQFIFQYYEEEERQRGNFPDRFSGHQFPNYSSELNVNALLLGDSALYLCASSGHLEQFFGPGTRLTVL.

CDR3 coding DNA: TGTGCCAGCAGCGGGCGGGACAGGCACTACGTGCAGTACTTC. This codes for CASSGRDRHYVQYF. The genes are TRBV7-9 and TRBJ2-5; 8 bases map to TRBD1. This CDR3 contains 14 residues. V lost 5 bases and J lost 11; bases outside the gene matches: 13. Per the germline V gene, CDR1 is SEHNR and CDR2 is FQNEAQ (reference sequence).

This clonotype came up a few times. V is TRBV20-1 and J is TRBJ2-4, with 9 bases that match TRBD1. The CDR3 contains 14 residues. J lost 1 base, V lost 5 bases, and 3 bases had no gene match. Germline CDR1 DFQATT, CDR2 SNEGSKA (reference sequence). In nucleotides, the CDR3 is TGCAGTGCTTCCGACAGGGGGGCCAAAAACATTCAGTACTTC. Translating gives CSASDRGAKNIQYF.

This clonotype was detected a few times. The chain combines TRBV5-1 with TRBJ1-2; D is possibly TRBD1 (5 bases). The germline V and J ends were trimmed by 0 bases and 3 bases, with 18 bases remaining between them. The CDR3 runs to 17 residues. Germline V gene data show CDR1 as SGHRS and CDR2 as YFSETQ. In nucleotides, the CDR3 is TGCGCCAGCAGCTTGGTCCCAGGGCAGGGCGCTGACTATGGCTACACCTTC. It translates to CASSLVPGQGADYGYTF.

The rearrangement links TRBV20-1 to TRBJ1-2; D gene unclear. V lost 1 base, J lost 1 base, and 13 bases lay in between. CDR1 and CDR2 (germline): DFQATT, SNEGSKA (reference sequence). The CDR3 covers 15 residues. The CDR3 loop is CSARARAGDNYGYTF. In DNA, the CDR3 is TGCAGTGCTAGAGCCCGGGCCGGGGATAACTATGGCTACACCTTC.

The V gene is TRBV7-9, the J gene TRBJ1-1; weak D call: TRBD1 (5 bases). The length of the CDR3 is 11 residues. The V gene's germline CDR1 is SEHNR and CDR2 FQNEAQ (reference sequence). The V and J ends lost 5 bases and 6 bases respectively, with 7 bases between them. The DNA for the CDR3 is TGTGCCAGCAGCCCCAGGGCTGAAGCTTTCTTT. Translated: CASSPRAEAFF.

This clonotype appeared a few times. V gene TRBV12-3 or TRBV12-4 combines with J gene TRBJ1-5; no clear D gene. Trimming removed 5 bases from V and 2 bases from J, with 10 bases in between. This CDR3 region has 14 residues. The CDR3, as DNA: TGTGCCAGCAGTCCCCGGGGTCGCAATCAGCCCCAGCATTTT. This sequence encodes CASSPRGRNQPQHF.